The text below deals with one TCR beta chain. The antigen it recognizes is unknown. Sequencer: Illumina HiSeq 2000. TCR beta cDNA libraries were prepared using 5'RACE template switching, which introduced a universal primer site and unique molecular identifiers. Synthesis of cDNA was primed from the TCR beta constant segment and was followed by two consecutive PCR amplification steps. The original methods were these. MIGEC was used to demultiplex reads and group reads by UMI, and MiTCR was used to assemble and quantify clonotypes. To remove erroneous sequences, TCR cDNA sequences were retained only when supported by two or more reads. The tcR package was used for downstream repertoire analysis, and clonotypes were matched between fractions using CDR3 nucleotide sequence together with V segment. VDJmatch was used to annotate antigen specificity against VDJdb, with one amino acid substitution allowed in CDR3. TCRdb reprocessed the raw reads; every CDR3 protein sequence is a single record, and DNA is not supplied. For this entry, the V and J calls and clone size follow TCRdb and not the study's own pipeline. The sample table gives fewer than 400,000 distinct CDR3 sequences. The ten most abundant clones make up roughly a tenth of the sample.

From the cysteine up to the phenylalanine, the CDR3 has a length of 16 residues. No DNA is listed. The germline V gene (reference sequence) specifies SEHNR as CDR1 and FQNEAQ as CDR2. HCMV serostatus was determined by detecting HCMV-specific IgG in serum with a commercial ELISA kit. Ficoll density gradient centrifugation was used to isolate peripheral blood mononuclear cells from blood. The sample belongs to a study of T cells expressing NK-cell markers (dated by TCRdb to the early 2020s). Study-level background: Three sorted T-cell subsets (CD3+CD56+NKG2C+, CD3+CD56+NKG2C- and CD3+CD56-NKG2C+) from eight donors had their TCR beta-chain repertoires profiled. Of the eight sequenced donors, seven were found to be HCMV-seropositive and one was found to be HCMV-seronegative. The study sequenced eight donors, all healthy volunteers chosen at random: three men and five women. The libraries were sequenced on Illumina HiSeq 2000/2500, MiSeq or NextSeq, producing 2 x 150 bp reads. Study-wide findings and limitations: In about six donors, the dominant CD3+CD56+NKG2C+ clonotypes were found to rank among the top 10 CD8+ clonotypes and to make up about 1.0-8% of CD8+ T cells. Whether the expanded NKG2C-expressing T cell clones were specific for HCMV antigens was left unclear. Those dominant clonotypes were again the most abundant among CD3+CD56-NKG2C+ cells in a handful of donors, at roughly 25-60.1%.

The source material was blood T cells: a sorted CD56 or NKG2C T cell subset, CD4+ or CD8+ T cells, or bulk PBMC T cells (not recorded which). The TCR comes from a woman aged 45-59 years in good health. Donor details come from another sample of the same person, matched by shared clones. In this chain, TRBV7-9 is recombined with TRBJ2-1; TCRdb's D call of TRBD1 is untestable without DNA. CDR3 sequence: CASSLRGQGSVNEQFF.